One sample yielded the 25 T cell receptor beta chains listed below, sequenced in a study of blood T cell repertoires in COVID-19. Method: immunoSEQ multiplex PCR; TCRdb's copy keeps in-frame clones and lacks some. The sample contains 250,000 to 300,000 clones, around 91% of which appear only once. The sequencing input was peripheral blood. The receptors derive from a woman in her sixties with acute or convalescent COVID-19.

The chain is built from TRBV12-3 or TRBV12-4 and TRBJ1-2; D not resolved. Trimming took off 8 bases at V and 2 bases at J, with 6 bases between the two ends. This CDR3 spans 11 amino acids. The CDR3 loop reads CASSPNYGYTF. The CDR3 DNA follows: TGTGCCAGCTCCCCGAACTATGGCTACACCTTC.

V usage is TRBV15 and J usage is TRBJ1-2; TRBD1 matches 8 bases. The CDR3 spans 15 residues. V trimming: 5 bases; J trimming: 2 bases; junction bases outside the gene matches: 7. The germline CDR1 and CDR2 sequences are LNHNV and YYDKDF (reference sequence). The CDR3: CATSVDQGANYGYTF. Here the CDR3 DNA reads TGTGCCACCAGCGTAGATCAGGGGGCCAACTATGGCTACACCTTC.

This rearrangement joins TRBV27 to TRBJ1-3; TRBD1 might be the D (6 bases). This CDR3 is 14 amino acids long. V shed 10 bases and J shed 0 bases, with 13 bases lying between them. In germline, CDR1 is MNHEY, CDR2 SMNVEV (reference sequence). The CDR3 reads CATKDRLSGNTIYF. The CDR3, as DNA: TGTGCCACCAAAGACAGGCTCTCTGGAAACACCATATATTTT.

The gene calls are TRBV2 and TRBJ1-5; D possibly corresponds to TRBD1 (5 bases). CDR1 SNHLY and CDR2 FYNNEI come from the germline V gene. V shed 3 bases and J shed 7 bases, with 13 bases lying between them. This CDR3 spans 14 amino acids. Written as DNA, the CDR3 is TGTGCCAGCAGTGAGGGGGGTGCAGGCCAGCCCCAGCATTTT. Encoded protein: CASSEGGAGQPQHF.

This clone has a single count. The chain has TRBV7-2 and TRBJ2-7, with 7 bases identical to TRBD1. The CDR3 loop spans 14 amino acids. Germline-derived CDR1 and CDR2 are SGHTA and FQGNSA. V lost 5 bases, J lost 3 bases, and 7 bases stayed unmatched. The CDR3 loop reads CASSGNRGFYEQYF. The CDR3 nucleotides are TGTGCCAGCAGCGGGAACAGGGGCTTCTACGAGCAGTACTTC. Based on the CDR3 plus reference TRBV7-2 and TRBJ2-7, the full variable domain is GAGVSQSPSNKVTEKGKDVELRCDPISGHTALYWYRQSLGQGLEFLIYFQGNSAPDKSGLPSDRFSAERTGGSVSTLTIQRTQQEDSAVYLCASSGNRGFYEQYFGPGTRLTVT.

The chain recombines TRBV14 with TRBJ1-1; no clear D gene. The V gene lost 3 bases and the J gene lost 0 bases, with 14 bases spanning the gap. The germline CDR1 and CDR2 sequences are SGHDN and FVKESK. The CDR3 extends over 16 amino acids. This CDR3 is CASSQRRISVNTEAFF. In nucleotides, the CDR3 is TGTGCCAGCAGCCAGAGGCGGATATCAGTGAACACTGAAGCTTTCTTT.

The gene calls are TRBV28 and TRBJ1-2; the match to TRBD1 covers 7 bases. V was pared by 1 base and J by 4 bases, with 3 bases of the junction left unmatched. CDR3 length: 14 residues. Germline CDR1 reads MDHEN; CDR2 reads SYDVKM. Here the CDR3 reads CASSLSWDSYGYTF. Written as DNA, the CDR3 is TGTGCCAGCAGTTTATCGTGGGACAGCTATGGCTACACCTTC.

The chain combines TRBV27 with TRBJ2-2; TRBD2 matches 8 bases. The germline CDR1 and CDR2 sequences are MNHEY and SMNVEV (reference sequence). With V trimmed by 2 bases and J by 0 bases, 11 bases remained unmatched. CDR3 size: 19 residues. The CDR3 bases are TGTGCCAGCAGTTTAAGGAACCCCGGGGGGGGCGCGAACACCGGGGAGCTGTTTTTT. Amino acids: CASSLRNPGGGANTGELFF.

The V call is TRBV5-1, the J call TRBJ2-2, with 7 nucleotides matching TRBD1. The junction had 4 bases not matched to a gene; V was cut back by 1 base and J by 4 bases. The CDR3 runs 15 residues. Germline CDR1 is SGHRS and CDR2 is YFSETQ. CDR3 in amino acids: CASSLRGQGTGELFF. In DNA, the CDR3 is TGCGCCAGCAGCTTGAGGGGGCAAGGCACCGGGGAGCTGTTTTTT.

This chain uses TRBV7-3 with TRBJ1-2, with 8 bases aligning to TRBD1. The junction had 17 bases not matched to a gene; V was cut back by 2 bases and J by 6 bases. Germline V gene sequence: CDR1 SGHTA, CDR2 FQGTGA. CDR3 size: 18 residues. CDR3 sequence reads: CASSLSGTGLSPGNGYTF. Here the CDR3 DNA reads TGTGCCAGCAGCTTATCCGGGACAGGCCTATCTCCGGGGAATGGCTACACCTTC.

This clone was seen once. This chain connects TRBV9 to TRBJ1-5; D is ambiguous. The CDR3 is made up of 14 amino acids. Trimming stripped 0 bases from V and 0 bases from J, with 4 bases between. The germline CDR1 and CDR2 sequences are SGDLS and YYNGEE. The CDR3 spells CASSVDNSNQPQHF. DNA for the CDR3: TGTGCCAGCAGCGTAGACAATAGCAATCAGCCCCAGCATTTT.

The V and J genes are TRBV7-3 and TRBJ2-2, with 12 bases fitting TRBD2. Losses at the gene ends were 5 bases for V and 5 bases for J; bases not matched to a gene: 6. This CDR3 is built from 16 residues. Germline loops: CDR1 SGHTA, CDR2 FQGTGA. In DNA, the CDR3 is TGTGCCAGCAGCGAAACACTAGCGGGAGGAACCGGGGAGCTGTTTTTT. Amino acids: CASSETLAGGTGELFF.

The V gene is TRBV7-2, the J gene TRBJ1-5; 9 bases line up with TRBD1. J was trimmed by 2 bases and V by 3 bases; bases with no gene match: 2. CDR3 size: 15 residues. Looked up from germline, CDR1 is SGHTA and CDR2 is FQGNSA. For the CDR3, the DNA is TGTGCCAGCAGCTTTGACAGGGGGGGCAATCAGCCCCAGCATTTT. It encodes CASSFDRGGNQPQHF.

The chain employs TRBV28 and TRBJ1-4; D possibly corresponds to TRBD1 (5 bases). Trimming cost V 5 bases and J 9 bases, with 10 bases left between them. The CDR3 length is 12 residues. Germline CDR1 reads MDHEN; CDR2 reads SYDVKM. CDR3 residues: CASSGGGKKLFF. CDR3 bases: TGTGCCAGCAGTGGGGGGGGTAAAAAACTGTTTTTT.

The chain joins TRBV11-3 to TRBJ2-7, with TRBD2 matching 12 bases. Germline loops: CDR1 SGHNT, CDR2 YENEEA. This CDR3 region has 19 residues. After removal of 0 bases from V and 6 bases from J, the junction contained 15 bases not matched to a gene. The CDR3 region is CASSLDLASGRDGGSEQYF. As DNA, the CDR3 is TGTGCCAGCAGCTTAGATCTGGCTAGCGGGAGGGACGGGGGGTCCGAGCAGTACTTC. Looking up the rest from reference TRBV11-3 and TRBJ2-7 gives the full variable domain: EAGVVQSPRYKIIEKKQPVAFWCNPISGHNTLYWYLQNLGQGPELLIRYENEEAVDDSQLPKDRFSAERLKGVDSTLKIQPAELGDSAVYLCASSLDLASGRDGGSEQYFGPGTRLTVT.

V usage is TRBV5-4 and J usage is TRBJ2-5, with D possibly being TRBD2 (6 bases). In germline, CDR1 is SGHNT, CDR2 YYREEE (reference sequence). Trimming cost V 1 base and J 4 bases, with 11 bases left between them. The CDR3 length is 14 residues. As DNA, the CDR3 is TGTGCCAGCAGCTTGCGGGCAGCGGGAGAGACCCAGTACTTC. This codes for CASSLRAAGETQYF.

The J gene is TRBJ2-1, the V gene TRBV7-8, with 11 bases identical to TRBD2. Germline CDR1 is SGHVS and CDR2 is FQNEAQ. Trimming removed 5 bases from V and 5 bases from J; junction bases left unmatched: 11. CDR3 size: 17 residues. CDR3 DNA: TGTGCCAGCAGCGTACTAGCGGGAGTGGTTTCGGACAATGAGCAGTTCTTC. This encodes CASSVLAGVVSDNEQFF.

The J gene is TRBJ1-1, the V gene TRBV5-4; D is possibly TRBD1 (5 bases). Germline V CDR1 and CDR2: SGHNT, YYREEE (reference sequence). The V end was cut by 2 bases, the J end by 0 bases, with 8 bases between. The CDR3 covers 14 residues. The DNA of the CDR3 is TGTGCCAGCAGCTTTAGGGGCCTGAACACTGAAGCTTTCTTT. It codes for CASSFRGLNTEAFF.

Here the CDR3 reads CASSASGGLAGVSTDTQYF. The CDR3 DNA reads as TGTGCCAGCAGCGCGTCCGGCGGACTAGCGGGGGTCAGCACAGATACGCAGTATTTT. The gene calls are TRBV9 and TRBJ2-3, with 13 bases matching TRBD2. Germline loops: CDR1 SGDLS, CDR2 YYNGEE. This CDR3 contains 19 residues. V was pared by 3 bases and J by 0 bases, with 10 bases of the junction left unmatched.

V is TRBV5-6 and J is TRBJ1-5; weak D call: TRBD1 (5 bases). The germline CDR1 and CDR2 sequences are SGHDT and YYEEEE. V was clipped by 1 base and J by 2 bases, with 7 bases between them. The CDR3 runs 14 residues. The CDR3 DNA follows: TGTGCCAGCAGCTTGACAGGTCGCAATCAGCCCCAGCATTTT. Protein: CASSLTGRNQPQHF. The full variable domain, completed using reference TRBV5-6 and TRBJ1-5, is DAGVTQSPTHLIKTRGQQVTLRCSPKSGHDTVSWYQQALGQGPQFIFQYYEEEERQRGNFPDRFSGHQFPNYSSELNVNALLLGDSALYLCASSLTGRNQPQHFGDGTRLSIL.

The rearrangement joins TRBV4-2 to TRBJ2-1, with TRBD2 identical over 11 bases. The germline V gene has CDR1 LGHNA and CDR2 YNFKEQ. This CDR3 is built from 13 residues. The V segment lost 8 bases and the J segment 5 bases; nucleotides outside the gene matches: 2. Here the CDR3 DNA reads TGTGCCAGCTTAGCGGGGGGGGACAATGAGCAGTTCTTC. Protein product: CASLAGGDNEQFF.

The rearrangement uses TRBV5-6 and TRBJ1-4, with TRBD1 identical over 11 bases. Germline loops: CDR1 SGHDT, CDR2 YYEEEE. CDR3 length: 14 amino acids. The ends lost 4 bases at V and 8 bases at J; junction bases unmatched: 4. CDR3 coding DNA: TGTGCCAGCAGCCCTTGGACAGGGGGCGAAAAACTGTTTTTT. Protein sequence: CASSPWTGGEKLFF.

This rearrangement joins TRBV4-1 to TRBJ2-1; 12 bases agree with TRBD2. The V segment lost 1 base and the J segment 8 bases; nucleotides outside the gene matches: 12. CDR1 and CDR2 from the germline V gene are MGHRA and YSYEKL. This CDR3 spans 18 amino acids. In nucleotides, the CDR3 is TGCGCCAGCAGCCAAGGTCTAGCGGGGGGGCCGTCGGTCTATGAGCAGTTCTTC. This encodes CASSQGLAGGPSVYEQFF.

This clone came up once. The chain carries TRBV18 and TRBJ2-3; perhaps TRBD2 as D (5 bases). Germline CDR1 is KGHSH and CDR2 is LQKENI. This CDR3 has 14 amino acids. V lost 3 bases to trimming and J lost 6 bases, with 13 bases between them. CDR3 amino acids: CASSPTPPGDTQYF. CDR3 coding DNA: TGTGCCAGCTCACCGACCCCGCCGGGGGATACGCAGTATTTT.

The chain has TRBV30 and TRBJ2-5; TRBD1 might be the D (5 bases). CDR3 length: 12 amino acids. Trimming pared 4 bases from V and 0 bases from J, leaving 6 bases between. Germline loops: CDR1 GTSNPN, CDR2 SVGIG (reference sequence). The CDR3 region is CAWKGYQETQYF. The CDR3 coding sequence is TGTGCCTGGAAGGGGTACCAAGAGACCCAGTACTTC.